This T cell receptor beta chain was documented in a study of shared clonotypes between healthy human individuals (dated by TCRdb to 2018 to 2020). Regarding the research as a whole: Three men and a couple of women, aged 18 to 49 years, made up the cohort. To estimate repertoire size and how much clonotypes are shared between individuals, the study performed deep sequencing of blood TCR repertoires from a few healthy adults. Each donor's leukapheresis produced roughly between roughly 0.94 and 9.5 billion PBMCs. Per donor, three plates each were used for CD4 naive and CD4 memory, two for CD8 naive, and one for CD8 memory. To increase sequencing depth and limit assay-specific biases, different laboratories used diverse techniques to prepare libraries and sequence TCR repertoires.

What the authors observed across the whole study: Roughly 5.2% of naive CD4, around 4% of naive CD8, roughly 2.4% of memory CD4, and roughly 0.4% of memory CD8 clonotypes were shared across a few donors. Based on pairwise subsampling, the degree of clonotype sharing among donors was expected to be affected by sequencing depth. Compared with non-shared clonotypes, clonotypes shared by all four sorted-subset donors had higher generation probabilities. Sampling was restricted to blood, and TCR repertoires in tissues likely differ from the TCR repertoires found in blood. Because the study included only a small number of donors, the genetic and exposure-history diversity represented was limited. Incomplete sequencing was indicated by rarefaction of sorted-subset datasets, despite the large sequencing depth. Naive subsets generally had larger estimated clonotype richness than memory subsets.

Healthy HIV-negative adults with no recently reported acute infections or vaccinations were included as donors. All donors were Caucasian adults living in Nashville, Tennessee, USA. Magnetic negative selection was used to enrich CD4+ T cells, after which naive cells were positively selected on CD45RA and the negative fraction became the memory subset. Blood was collected by leukapheresis, and PBMCs were isolated by Ficoll-Histopaque density gradient centrifugation and then cryopreserved in liquid nitrogen vapor phase. Analytical flow cytometry was used to check the purity and quantity of every magnetically sorted T cell population. Each sorted fraction had its genomic DNA isolated and then quantified by UV absorbance on a Nanodrop 2000c. Using the deep immunoSEQ assay, multiplex PCR amplified TCR CDR3 regions from genomic DNA. Genomic DNA extracted from each cell subset was distributed evenly over all wells of several immunoSEQ 96-well plates, and each plate served as one replicate. For sorted subsets, approximately 210 ng of genomic DNA, equivalent to tens of thousands of T cell genomes, went into each replicate PCR. The purified libraries were quantified using a Qubit 3.0 fluorometer, sized with a Bioanalyzer 2100, and then quantified again using the KAPA Library Quantification kit. Every immunoSEQ 96-well plate was sequenced on a separate single-read 150-cycle Illumina NextSeq 550 flow cell. On the study's bioinformatics: Because the immunoSEQ output included only junctional sequences and no quality scores, the filtering could not be the same as the filtering used for full-length reads. Sequences were annotated with PyIR, a Python wrapper for IgBLAST v1.9, and V/J genes and CDR3 were assigned using IMGT germline references. Any read was removed if the V/J assignment was weak (E-value above 1e-6), the CDR3 was missing, or the read contained stop codons, out-of-frame junctions, or ambiguous translated residues. A V3J clonotype was defined by an identical inferred V gene, J gene, and CDR3 amino acid sequence. The percentage overlap between two repertoires was calculated by dividing the number of shared unique clonotypes by the size of the smaller repertoire. Three approaches were used to assess repertoire richness: RTK rarefaction, the Chao1 estimator, and Recon v2.1 estimates of unobserved clonotypes. For all TCRbeta clonotypes obtained by the gDNA method from a few donors, generation probabilities were computed with OLGA. The source is immuneACCESS, and TCRdb retained only in-frame sequences with V and J called. Part of the clones is not carried over; for the studies checked, unresolved V genes explain less than half of this, and the remainder is unexplained. V and J calls and clone size follow that table, whereas D and trimming were derived from the DNA. In all, the sample holds millions of clones, and approximately 90% of those were seen once. The top ten constitute roughly 0.15% of the sample.

Points on this clone: This clone's antigen is unknown. One base away there is no much larger clone; base qualities are not given.

The CDR3 covers 17 residues, taking in both the cysteine and the phenylalanine. The read is trimmed to its CDR3 DNA, 51 bases read in frame from base 1. As encoded in the germline V gene (reference sequence), CDR1 is LNHNV while CDR2 is YYDKDF. V lost 0 bases and J lost 4 bases, and the count of bases not matched to a germline gene is 9. The chain links TRBV15 with TRBJ1-2; a stretch of 9 junction bases matches TRBD1. This receptor was obtained from a man aged 18 to 30 in good health. The source material was naive CD4+ T cells sorted from blood. The label giving this sample's cell subset or site can be read as: CD45RA+ positively selected. This receptor carries the CDR3 CATSRDRRTGDPYGYTF. The bases are TGTGCCACCAGCAGAGACCGCCGGACAGGGGATCCCTATGGCTACACCTTC.